This note documents a single T cell receptor (beta chain) sequence. These data originate in a study of blood T cell repertoires in COVID-19. For the study at large: Some COVID-19 samples were acute and others convalescent; all came from the United States, Italy and Spain.

Assay: immunoSEQ multiplex PCR; the TCRdb copy retains only in-frame clones and omits some. The sample carries about 170,000 clones, more than 75% recorded once. Sequencing was carried out using peripheral blood. This TCR was sampled from a man in his sixties with COVID-19, enrolled during active disease.

The CDR3 bases are TGTGCCAGCAGCCAGAGTATGACTAGCGGGGGGCTGGGAGATACGCAGTATTTT. Translating it yields CASSQSMTSGGLGDTQYF. The chain joins TRBV4-2 to TRBJ2-3, with 13 positions matching TRBD2. CDR3 length: 18 residues. V shed 3 bases, J shed 5 bases, and the junction held 11 bases outside the gene matches. CDR1 and CDR2 from the germline V gene are LGHNA and YNFKEQ.